The 29 T cell receptor beta chains in this list originate from one sample, sequenced in a study of early T cells in non-severe SARS-CoV-2 infection. MiXCR, applied by TCRdb to the 5' RACE reads, yields one record per CDR3 protein. The data contain more than 80,000 distinct CDR3 sequences, roughly an eighth of them singletons. Material for sequencing was whole blood. The source of these receptors is an adult who was a healthcare worker with PCR-confirmed SARS-CoV-2 infection or an uninfected control (not recorded which).

The J gene is TRBJ2-7, the V gene TRBV27; the D gene is possibly TRBD1 (6 bases). Germline CDR1 and CDR2: MNHEY and SMNVEV (reference sequence). V gave up 5 bases and J gave up 0 bases, with 17 bases separating them. The CDR3 runs to 16 residues. The CDR3 spells CASSPSFGTHSYEQYF. CDR3 coding DNA: TGTGCCAGCAGTCCCTCCTTCGGGACACACTCCTACGAGCAGTACTTC.

This clonotype was observed at least ten times. The rearrangement joins TRBV19 to TRBJ1-3; weak D call: TRBD1 (5 bases). Germline values: CDR1 LNHDA, CDR2 SQIVND (reference sequence). Between the trimmed V and J ends, which lost 8 bases and 0 bases, there was a span of 14 bases. The CDR3 loop spans 15 amino acids. The CDR3 nucleotides read TGTGCCAGTGTGGACTGGGGCGACTCTGGAAACACCATATATTTT. Translated, it gives CASVDWGDSGNTIYF.

Worth noting for this clonotype: A much bigger clone sits one base away, suggesting this may be a read error. The CDR3 reads CASSLDGETQYF. CDR3 DNA: TGCGCCAGCAGCTTGGATGGGGAGACCCAGTACTTC. The V call is TRBV5-1, the J call TRBJ2-5; no clear D gene. Trimming took off 0 bases at V and 5 bases at J, with 5 bases between the two ends. Germline lookup yields CDR1 SGHRS and CDR2 YFSETQ. CDR3 length: 12 amino acids.

The chain is built from TRBV4-1 and TRBJ2-7; no clear D gene. The germline V gene encodes CDR1 MGHRA and CDR2 YSYEKL. V was cut by 3 bases and J by 6 bases, with 9 bases left in between. CDR3 size: 12 residues. The CDR3 DNA is TGCGCCAGCAGCCATTCATGGGCCGAGCAGTACTTC. This codes for CASSHSWAEQYF.

This clonotype was observed a few times. The V call is TRBV29-1, the J call TRBJ1-1; D may be TRBD1 (6 bases). Germline-derived CDR1 and CDR2 are SQVTM and ANQGSEA. The length of the CDR3 is 14 residues. Trimming pared 4 bases from V and 0 bases from J, leaving 12 bases between. CDR3 sequence reads: CSVGFDRLNTEAFF. The CDR3 nucleotides are TGCAGCGTTGGCTTTGACAGGCTGAACACTGAAGCTTTCTTT.

This clonotype has just a few counts. The rearrangement links TRBV19 to TRBJ1-5; D is possibly TRBD1 (5 bases). The germline V and J ends were trimmed by 4 bases and 0 bases, with 10 bases remaining between them. The CDR3 has 15 residues. From germline, CDR1 is LNHDA and CDR2 SQIVND (reference sequence). CDR3 DNA sequence: TGTGCCAGTAGTACTGACAGATATAGCAATCAGCCCCAGCATTTT. Translated: CASSTDRYSNQPQHF.

This clonotype turned up a few times. This rearrangement joins TRBV29-1 to TRBJ2-4; D possibly corresponds to TRBD2 (7 bases). This CDR3 region has 14 residues. The germline V gene has CDR1 SQVTM and CDR2 ANQGSEA. V shed 6 bases and J shed 0 bases, with 12 bases lying between them. The chain's CDR3 is CSVAGTLAKNIQYF. Here the CDR3 DNA reads TGCAGCGTAGCGGGGACACTAGCCAAAAACATTCAGTACTTC. Combining the CDR3 with reference TRBV29-1 and TRBJ2-4 gives the whole variable domain SAVISQKPSRDICQRGTSLTIQCQVDSQVTMMFWYRQQPGQSLTLIATANQGSEATYESGFVIDKFPISRPNLTFSTLTVSNMSPEDSSIYLCSVAGTLAKNIQYFGAGTRLSVL.

The chain recombines TRBV20-1 with TRBJ1-5, with D possibly matching TRBD1 (5 bases). Trimming cost V 6 bases and J 0 bases, with 12 bases left between them. CDR1 and CDR2 (germline): DFQATT, SNEGSKA (reference sequence). This CDR3 comprises 14 residues. The CDR3 protein is CSASDRLSNQPQHF. The CDR3 coding sequence is TGCAGTGCAAGTGACAGACTTAGCAATCAGCCCCAGCATTTT.

This clonotype was recorded many times. This chain uses TRBV27 with TRBJ2-3, with 12 bases that match TRBD2. Germline values: CDR1 MNHEY, CDR2 SMNVEV (reference sequence). The CDR3 is 15 amino acids. V lost 6 bases and J lost 1; bases outside the gene matches: 2. The CDR3 sequence is CASRLAGGGTDTQYF. CDR3 DNA sequence: TGTGCCAGCAGGCTAGCGGGAGGGGGCACAGATACGCAGTATTTT.

The chain joins TRBV21-1 to TRBJ1-5; no check of the table's D call, TRBD1, against the DNA was made. TRBV21-1 is deemed a pseudogene. The CDR3 covers 19 residues. CDR3 nucleotides: TGTGCCAGCAGCAACCAGGTGGGACAACCTACCGGAGGCAATCAGCCCCAGCATTTT. Its translation: CASSNQVGQPTGGNQPQHF.

The table lists this clonotype with a few counts. The chain joins TRBV6-6 to TRBJ2-1, with 9 bases lining up with TRBD1. Germline V gene sequence: CDR1 MNHNY, CDR2 SVGAGI (reference sequence). The CDR3 extends over 16 amino acids. The V gene end was trimmed by 6 bases and the J gene end by 10 bases; junction bases not matched to a gene: 16. The CDR3 spells CASSQTLGQGLREQFF. CDR3 in DNA: TGTGCCAGCAGCCAGACCCTGGGACAGGGATTGAGGGAGCAGTTCTTC.

The rearrangement uses TRBV29-1 and TRBJ2-7; 7 bases map to TRBD1. Germline loops: CDR1 SQVTM, CDR2 ANQGSEA. The CDR3 covers 12 residues. The V segment lost 7 bases and the J segment 6 bases; nucleotides outside the gene matches: 9. The CDR3 protein is CSARGRGGEQYF. The CDR3 bases are TGCAGCGCTAGGGGGCGAGGAGGCGAGCAGTACTTC.

The table lists this clonotype with a few counts. The chain carries TRBV29-1 and TRBJ2-5; D uncertain. Germline CDR1 reads SQVTM; CDR2 reads ANQGSEA. CDR3 length: 11 amino acids. Trimming took off 2 bases at V and 5 bases at J, with 6 bases between the two ends. In DNA, the CDR3 is TGCAGCGTTGAATCCATGGAGACCCAGTACTTC. Its protein product is CSVESMETQYF.

In this sample, this clonotype turned up a few times. The chain combines TRBV12-3 or TRBV12-4 with TRBJ1-1; perhaps TRBD1 as D (6 bases). The V and J ends lost 8 bases and 1 base respectively, with 11 bases between them. The CDR3 has 13 residues. The CDR3 bases are TGTGCCAGCGGGGGCAGGTCGAACACTGAAGCTTTCTTT. It encodes CASGGRSNTEAFF.

This rearrangement joins TRBV5-4 to TRBJ1-1; D is perhaps TRBD1 (6 bases). The length of the CDR3 is 12 residues. The V gene lost 4 bases and the J gene lost 11 bases, with 15 bases spanning the gap. Germline V CDR1 and CDR2: SGHNT, YYREEE (reference sequence). CDR3 in DNA: TGTGCCAGCAGCGGAGGGGGGAGGACGGCTTTCTTT. It yields the protein CASSGGGRTAFF.

The chain joins TRBV7-9 to TRBJ2-1; D may correspond to TRBD1 or TRBD2 (6 bases each). The V gene's germline CDR1 is SEHNR and CDR2 FQNEAQ (reference sequence). This CDR3 is built from 14 residues. The V end was cut by 1 base, the J end by 5 bases, with 9 bases between. The chain's CDR3 is CASSLGGAHNEQFF. The CDR3 bases are TGTGCCAGCAGCTTAGGGGGGGCCCACAATGAGCAGTTCTTC.

The rearrangement joins TRBV20-1 to TRBJ1-1, with TRBD1 matching over 7 bases. V was pared by 0 bases and J by 4 bases, with 11 bases of the junction left unmatched. This CDR3 comprises 16 residues. Germline V lookup: CDR1 DFQATT, CDR2 SNEGSKA (reference sequence). The CDR3 reads CSARDGRGGGLTEAFF. The CDR3, as DNA: TGCAGTGCTAGAGATGGCAGGGGGGGAGGCCTCACTGAAGCTTTCTTT.

As to this clonotype: With a much larger clone just one base away, this may be a read error. This is likely a read error, given that the CDR3 carries no conserved phenylalanine or tryptophan at its end. The V call is TRBV7-7, the J call TRBJ2-2; no firm D call. Between the trimmed V and J ends, which lost 2 bases and 2 bases, there was a span of 6 bases. From germline, CDR1 is SSHAT and CDR2 FNYEAQ (reference sequence). The CDR3 length is 14 residues. The CDR3 loop is CASSLNRNTGELFL. The CDR3 coding sequence is TGTGCCAGCAGCTTAAATAGAAACACCGGGGAGCTGTTTCTT.

The CDR3 loop is CASSNSGRQGLRYNEQFF. The CDR3 DNA reads as TGTGCCAGCAGTAACAGCGGGAGACAGGGGTTACGCTACAATGAGCAGTTCTTC. The chain combines TRBV2 with TRBJ2-1; D may be TRBD1 or TRBD2 (8 bases each). Trimming stripped 5 bases from V and 3 bases from J, with 23 bases between. CDR3 length: 18 amino acids. Germline CDR1 and CDR2: SNHLY and FYNNEI.

The table lists this clonotype with many counts. The chain has TRBV12-5 and TRBJ2-7, with 7 bases fitting TRBD1. Germline-derived CDR1 and CDR2 are LGHNT and FRNRAP. V lost 6 bases, J lost 0 bases, and 8 bases stayed unmatched. This CDR3 has 15 residues. The CDR3 region is CASGLGQASSYEQYF. CDR3 nucleotide sequence: TGTGCTAGTGGCCTAGGACAGGCCAGCTCCTACGAGCAGTACTTC.

The chain uses TRBV12-3 or TRBV12-4 and TRBJ2-1; weak D call: TRBD2 (5 bases). The CDR3 has 15 amino acids. V lost 3 bases to trimming and J lost 4 bases, with 13 bases between them. This CDR3 is CASSFPRTGYNEQFF. DNA for the CDR3: TGTGCCAGCAGTTTCCCTCGGACTGGGTACAATGAGCAGTTCTTC.

V is TRBV4-2 and J is TRBJ1-1; D might be TRBD1 (6 bases). Trimming left V 3 bases short and J 5 bases short, with 22 bases between. From germline, CDR1 is LGHNA and CDR2 YNFKEQ. This CDR3 region has 17 residues. Here the CDR3 DNA reads TGTGCCAGCAGCCACGCTGGGGGGGCAGGGTGGAATACTGAAGCTTTCTTT. It yields the protein CASSHAGGAGWNTEAFF.

This clonotype came up a few times. The chain couples TRBV7-9 to TRBJ2-1; TRBD2 matches 7 bases. This CDR3 spans 14 amino acids. V lost 3 bases, J lost 9 bases, and 8 bases stayed unmatched. Germline V gives CDR1 SEHNR, CDR2 FQNEAQ (reference sequence). For the CDR3, the DNA is TGTGCCAGCAGCTTCTCCGGGAGGCCCGGTGAGCAGTTCTTC. This gives the protein CASSFSGRPGEQFF.

The chain combines TRBV2 with TRBJ1-4, with 8 bases lining up with TRBD1. The CDR3 is made up of 14 amino acids. V shed 7 bases, J shed 7 bases, and the junction held 8 bases outside the gene matches. Germline values: CDR1 SNHLY, CDR2 FYNNEI. In DNA form, the CDR3 reads TGTGCCAGCACTGGACAGGGATTGGGTGAAAAACTGTTTTTT. Amino acid sequence: CASTGQGLGEKLFF. The whole variable domain, filled in from reference TRBV2 and TRBJ1-4, reads EPEVTQTPSHQVTQMGQEVILRCVPISNHLYFYWYRQILGQKVEFLVSFYNNEISEKSEIFDDQFSVERPDGSNFTLKIRSTKLEDSAMYFCASTGQGLGEKLFFGSGTQLSVL.

The V and J genes are TRBV7-9 and TRBJ2-2; tentative D call: TRBD2 (5 bases). V lost 1 base to trimming and J lost 7 bases, with 13 bases between them. Germline loops: CDR1 SEHNR, CDR2 FQNEAQ (reference sequence). CDR3 length: 15 residues. In DNA form, the CDR3 reads TGTGCCAGCAGCTTAGTCGGTGGGAGCCACGGGGAGCTGTTTTTT. As protein: CASSLVGGSHGELFF.

In this sample, this clonotype turned up many times. The V call is TRBV7-2, the J call TRBJ2-7, with TRBD2 matching 10 bases. V gave up 5 bases and J gave up 1 base; unmatched junction bases: 5. This CDR3 comprises 15 residues. Germline CDR1 and CDR2: SGHTA and FQGNSA. The CDR3 region is CASSLGLAESYEQYF. The DNA for the CDR3 is TGTGCCAGCAGCCTCGGACTAGCGGAGTCCTACGAGCAGTACTTC.

There are many counts of this clonotype. This sequence joins TRBV20-1 and TRBJ1-2, with 9 bases fitting TRBD1. The CDR3 spans 13 residues. V gave up 6 bases and J gave up 5 bases; unmatched junction bases: 7. Germline assignment: CDR1 DFQATT and CDR2 SNEGSKA (reference sequence). Here the CDR3 reads CSAHRDRAYGYTF. CDR3 nucleotides: TGCAGTGCACACCGGGACAGGGCTTATGGCTACACCTTC.

The gene calls are TRBV5-1 and TRBJ1-1; D unresolved. Deletions cut 7 bases from V and 2 bases from J, with 15 bases between. Germline lookup yields CDR1 SGHRS and CDR2 YFSETQ. The CDR3 runs to 14 residues. CDR3 bases: TGCGCCAGCGGCCCTGCCTCTTTCAACACTGAAGCTTTCTTT. It specifies CASGPASFNTEAFF.

The chain uses TRBV28 and TRBJ1-2; D call uncertain. Trimming shortened V by 5 bases and J by 12 bases, and 10 bases separated the two germline ends. CDR3 length: 10 residues. CDR1 is MDHEN and CDR2 is SYDVKM in the germline V gene. CDR3: CASSRGFDTF. In nucleotides, the CDR3 is TGTGCCAGCAGTCGGGGTTTTGACACCTTC.